The T cell receptor (beta chain) described here comes from a study of cytomegalovirus exposure and HLA in healthy donors. The V segment lost 7 bases and the J segment 8 bases; nucleotides outside the gene matches: 6. Per germline, CDR1 SGHAT and CDR2 FQNNGV. The length of the CDR3 is 13 residues. 60 Vbeta and 13 Jbeta primers were used in PCR. TCRdb keeps only in-frame clones here, not all; method: immunoSEQ multiplex PCR. Found here are about 87,000 clones, about four fifths of them singletons; the top ten hold 3.8%. Sequencing used PBMCs. This receptor was taken from a woman in her forties in good health and CMV-seronegative. The rearrangement uses TRBV11-2 and TRBJ2-2; TRBD1 matches 8 bases. The DNA for the CDR3 is TGTGCCAGCAACGACAGGGGAGGAGGGGAGCTGTTTTTT. Translated, it gives CASNDRGGGELFF.